A selection of T cell receptor beta chains follows, all from one sample in a study of cytomegalovirus exposure and HLA in healthy donors. TCRdb's table, derived via immunoSEQ multiplex PCR, lists solely in-frame clones and lacks some. This sample has 95,000 to 120,000 clones, with roughly two thirds found just once. Sequencing was carried out using PBMCs. These receptor sequences come from a man between 18 and 29 years old in good health and CMV-seropositive. The CDR3 runs from the conserved cysteine through the conserved F or W. The order of the fields is J gene, V gene, D gene, clone size, CDR3 DNA, CDR3 protein. D genes are given only for firm matches. Expanded clones get a size class; other rows say once, few or many, or leave the size out.

j_call: TRBJ2-3
v_call: TRBV7-2
d_call: TRBD2
clone_size: NA
cdr3_nt: TGTGCCAGCAGCCTGATCGGGGGGTCTGCAGATACGCAGTATTTT
cdr3_aa: CASSLIGGSADTQYF

j_call: TRBJ1-2
v_call: TRBV6-1
d_call: TRBD1
clone_size: few
cdr3_nt: TGTGCCAGCAGTGAACGGGGGGGACAGGGTGGCTATGGCTACACCTTC
cdr3_aa: CASSERGGQGGYGYTF

j_call: TRBJ2-1
v_call: TRBV2
d_call: TRBD1
clone_size: NA
cdr3_nt: TGTGCCAGCAGCCAGACAGGGCAAAACAATGAGCAGTTCTTC
cdr3_aa: CASSQTGQNNEQFF

j_call: TRBJ1-5
v_call: TRBV5-1
d_call: TRBD1
clone_size: few
cdr3_nt: TGCGCCAGCAGCCCCGGGACAGGGAATCAGCCCCAGCATTTT
cdr3_aa: CASSPGTGNQPQHF

j_call: TRBJ2-4
v_call: TRBV2
d_call: NA
clone_size: few
cdr3_nt: TGTGCCAGCAGTGTCAGGGGCAGCATTCAGTACTTC
cdr3_aa: CASSVRGSIQYF

j_call: TRBJ1-6
v_call: TRBV7-5
d_call: NA
clone_size: NA
cdr3_nt: TGTGTCAGAAGCTTAGCTCGTCGGACAGGCTGCAATTCACCCCTCCACTTT
cdr3_aa: CVRSLARRTGCNSPLHF

j_call: TRBJ1-5
v_call: TRBV30
d_call: NA
clone_size: few
cdr3_nt: TGTGCCTGGAGGTTAGGCGGCCAGCCCCAGCATTTT
cdr3_aa: CAWRLGGQPQHF

j_call: TRBJ2-7
v_call: TRBV4-1
d_call: NA
clone_size: NA
cdr3_nt: TGCGCCAGCAGCCAAGATAAGGGGCGGGGTGGCGAGCAGTACTTC
cdr3_aa: CASSQDKGRGGEQYF

j_call: TRBJ2-3
v_call: TRBV10-3
d_call: TRBD2
clone_size: NA
cdr3_nt: TGTGCCATCAGTGAGGGGACTAGCGGGATCACAGATACGCAGTATTTT
cdr3_aa: CAISEGTSGITDTQYF

j_call: TRBJ2-3
v_call: TRBV7-8
d_call: TRBD2
clone_size: NA
cdr3_nt: TGTGCCAGCAGAGAGACTAGCGGGGGGGGTGCAGATACGCAGTATTTT
cdr3_aa: CASRETSGGGADTQYF

j_call: TRBJ1-5
v_call: TRBV5-8
d_call: TRBD1
clone_size: NA
cdr3_nt: TGTGCCAGCAGCTTCCTCGGACAGGGATCTCAGCCCCAGCATTTT
cdr3_aa: CASSFLGQGSQPQHF